Sequencing of this T cell receptor beta chain was carried out in a study of PD-1 blockade in mismatch repair-deficient tumors. Study context: Patients had about a dozen mismatch repair-deficient cancer types and were previously treated and progressing.

Findings of the study overall: After pembrolizumab, tumor-resident clones rose rapidly, then generally contracted before radiologic responses.

Documented time point: archival surgical resection tumor tissue. The TCR-sequenced patients were a few responders to pembrolizumab. Sequenced tumor came from stored surgical resections of three responders. This clone was seen once. The antigen remains unidentified. Only in-frame clones appear in the TCRdb table, and some are missing; sequencing was by immunoSEQ multiplex PCR. The sample holds about 3,500 clones, 78% seen once. The length of the CDR3 is 12 residues. Germline V gene data show CDR1 as MDHEN and CDR2 as SYDVKM. V dropped 4 bases and J dropped 4 bases, with 5 bases sitting between them. The sequences come from primary tumor tissue, collected from a patient treated with pembrolizumab. The sequence came from an adult with mismatch repair-deficient cancer. The rearrangement uses TRBV28 and TRBJ1-5; no clear D. The CDR3 sequence: CASSSENQPQHF. The CDR3 DNA reads TGTGCCAGCAGTTCAGAAAATCAGCCCCAGCATTTT.